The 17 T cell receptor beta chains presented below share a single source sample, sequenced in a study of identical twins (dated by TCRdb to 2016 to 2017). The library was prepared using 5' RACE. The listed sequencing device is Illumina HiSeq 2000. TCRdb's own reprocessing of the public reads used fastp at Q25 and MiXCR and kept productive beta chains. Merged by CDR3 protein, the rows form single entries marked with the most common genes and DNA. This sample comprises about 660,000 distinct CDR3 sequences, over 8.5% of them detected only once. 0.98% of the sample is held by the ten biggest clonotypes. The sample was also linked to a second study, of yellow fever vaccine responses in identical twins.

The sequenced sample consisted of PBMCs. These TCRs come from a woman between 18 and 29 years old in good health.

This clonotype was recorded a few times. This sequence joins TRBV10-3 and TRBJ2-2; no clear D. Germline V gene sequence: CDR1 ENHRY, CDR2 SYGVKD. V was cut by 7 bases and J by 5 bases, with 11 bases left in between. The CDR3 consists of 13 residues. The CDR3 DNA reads TGTGCCATCACCTCGGACGGGACCGGGGAGCTGTTTTTT. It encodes CAITSDGTGELFF.

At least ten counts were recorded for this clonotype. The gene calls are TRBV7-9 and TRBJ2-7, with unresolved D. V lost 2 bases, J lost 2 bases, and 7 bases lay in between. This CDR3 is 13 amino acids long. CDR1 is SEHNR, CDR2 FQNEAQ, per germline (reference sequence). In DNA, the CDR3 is TGTGCCAGCAGCTTAAGTGGGGCCTACGAGCAGTACTTC. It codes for CASSLSGAYEQYF.

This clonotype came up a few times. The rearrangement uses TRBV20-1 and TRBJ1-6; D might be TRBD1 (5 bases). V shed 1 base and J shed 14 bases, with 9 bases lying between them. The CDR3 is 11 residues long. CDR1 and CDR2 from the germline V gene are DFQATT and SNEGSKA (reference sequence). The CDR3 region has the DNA TGCAGTGCTAGAGCAGGGATCACCCTCCACTTT. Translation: CSARAGITLHF.

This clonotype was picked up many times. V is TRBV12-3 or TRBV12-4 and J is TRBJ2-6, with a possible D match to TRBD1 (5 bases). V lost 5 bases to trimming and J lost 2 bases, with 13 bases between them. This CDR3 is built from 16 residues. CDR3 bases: TGTGCCAGCAGTGCACAGACAGAGACTGGGGCCAACGTCCTGACTTTC. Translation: CASSAQTETGANVLTF.

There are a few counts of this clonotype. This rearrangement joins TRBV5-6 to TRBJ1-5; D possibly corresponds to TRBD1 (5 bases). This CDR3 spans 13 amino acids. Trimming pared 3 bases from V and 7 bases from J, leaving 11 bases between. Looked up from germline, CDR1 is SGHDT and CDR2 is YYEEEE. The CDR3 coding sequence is TGTGCCAGCAGCTCCATCGGGGGACAGCCCCAGCATTTT. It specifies CASSSIGGQPQHF.

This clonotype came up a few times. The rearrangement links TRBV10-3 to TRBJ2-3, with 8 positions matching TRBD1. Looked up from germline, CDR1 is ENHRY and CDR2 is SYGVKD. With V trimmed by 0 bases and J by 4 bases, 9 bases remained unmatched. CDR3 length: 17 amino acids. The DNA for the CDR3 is TGTGCCATCAGTGAGTCTCGAGGACAGGGTGGGTCAGATACGCAGTATTTT. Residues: CAISESRGQGGSDTQYF.

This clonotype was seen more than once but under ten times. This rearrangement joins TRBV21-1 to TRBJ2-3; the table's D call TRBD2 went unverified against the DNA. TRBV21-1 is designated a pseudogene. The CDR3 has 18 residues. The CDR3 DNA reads TGTGCCAGCAGCAAAAAGACCCGGAGGCTTTCCAGCACAGATACGCAGTATTTT. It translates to CASSKKTRRLSSTDTQYF.

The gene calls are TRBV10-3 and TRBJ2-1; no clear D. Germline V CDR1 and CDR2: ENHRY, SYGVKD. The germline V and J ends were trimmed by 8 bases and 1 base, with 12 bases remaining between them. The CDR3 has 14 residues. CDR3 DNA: TGTGCCATCGGTCCTCCGGATTCCTACAATGAGCAGTTCTTC. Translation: CAIGPPDSYNEQFF.

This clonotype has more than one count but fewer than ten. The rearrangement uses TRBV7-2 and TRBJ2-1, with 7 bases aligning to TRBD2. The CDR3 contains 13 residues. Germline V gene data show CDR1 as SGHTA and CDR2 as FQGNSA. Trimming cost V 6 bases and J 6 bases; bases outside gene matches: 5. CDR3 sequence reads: CASRGGSSNEQFF. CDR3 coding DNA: TGTGCCAGCAGAGGCGGGAGTAGCAATGAGCAGTTCTTC.

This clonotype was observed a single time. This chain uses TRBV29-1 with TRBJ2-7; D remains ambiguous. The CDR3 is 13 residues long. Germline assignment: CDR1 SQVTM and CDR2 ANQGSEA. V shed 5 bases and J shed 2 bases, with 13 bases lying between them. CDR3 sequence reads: CSVSELATYEQYF. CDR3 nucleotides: TGCAGCGTTTCGGAGCTTGCGACCTACGAGCAGTACTTC.

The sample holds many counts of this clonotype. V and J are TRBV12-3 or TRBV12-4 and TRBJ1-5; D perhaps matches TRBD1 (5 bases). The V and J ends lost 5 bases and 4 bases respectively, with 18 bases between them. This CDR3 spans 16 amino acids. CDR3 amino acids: CASSPRDSGWNQPQHF. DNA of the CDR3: TGTGCCAGCAGTCCCAGGGACTCTGGGTGGAATCAGCCCCAGCATTTT.

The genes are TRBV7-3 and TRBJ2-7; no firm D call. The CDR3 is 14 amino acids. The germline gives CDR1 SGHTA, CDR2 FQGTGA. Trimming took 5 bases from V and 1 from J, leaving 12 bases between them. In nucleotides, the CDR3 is TGTGCCAGCAGCCCCACCGCCGGGTCCTACGAGCAGTACTTC. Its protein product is CASSPTAGSYEQYF.

The CDR3 region is CASSPLGGQYF. CDR3 nucleotide sequence: TGTGCCAGCTCACCACTCGGCGGGCAGTACTTC. This sequence joins TRBV18 and TRBJ2-5, with TRBD2 as a possible D gene (5 bases). Germline V lookup: CDR1 KGHSH, CDR2 LQKENI. The V end was cut by 1 base, the J end by 11 bases, with 8 bases between. The CDR3 is 11 residues long.

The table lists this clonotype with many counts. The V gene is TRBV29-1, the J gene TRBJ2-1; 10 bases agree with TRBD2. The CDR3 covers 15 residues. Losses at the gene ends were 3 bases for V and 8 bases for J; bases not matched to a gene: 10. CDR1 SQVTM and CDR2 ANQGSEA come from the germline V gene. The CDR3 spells CSVEERGGRRDEQFF. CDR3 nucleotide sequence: TGCAGCGTTGAGGAGCGGGGGGGCCGTCGGGATGAGCAGTTCTTC.

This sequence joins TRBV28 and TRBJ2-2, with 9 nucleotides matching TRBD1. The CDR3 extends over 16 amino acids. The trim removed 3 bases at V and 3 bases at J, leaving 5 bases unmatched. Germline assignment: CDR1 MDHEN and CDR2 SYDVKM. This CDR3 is CASSFRDRVDTGELFF. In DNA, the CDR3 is TGTGCCAGCAGTTTTCGGGACAGGGTCGACACCGGGGAGCTGTTTTTT. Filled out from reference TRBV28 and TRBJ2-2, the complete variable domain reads DVKVTQSSRYLVKRTGEKVFLECVQDMDHENMFWYRQDPGLGLRLIYFSYDVKMKEKGDIPEGYSVSREKKERFSLILESASTNQTSMYLCASSFRDRVDTGELFFGEGSRLTVL.

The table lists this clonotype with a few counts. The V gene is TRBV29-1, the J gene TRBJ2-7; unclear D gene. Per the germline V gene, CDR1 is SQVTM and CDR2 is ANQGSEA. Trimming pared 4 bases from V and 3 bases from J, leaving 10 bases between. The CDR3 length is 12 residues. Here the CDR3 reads CSVVTAYYEQYF. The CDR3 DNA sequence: TGCAGCGTTGTAACAGCTTACTACGAGCAGTACTTC.

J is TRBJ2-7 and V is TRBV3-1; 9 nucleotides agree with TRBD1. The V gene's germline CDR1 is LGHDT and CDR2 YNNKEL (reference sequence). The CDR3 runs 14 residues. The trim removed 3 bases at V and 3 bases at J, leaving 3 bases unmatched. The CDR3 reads CASSHGDRDYEQYF. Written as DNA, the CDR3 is TGTGCCAGCAGCCATGGGGACAGGGACTACGAGCAGTACTTC.